A selection of T cell receptor beta chains follows, all from one sample in a study of T cell responses to AZD1222 COVID-19 vaccine. This table comes from immunoSEQ multiplex PCR, and its TCRdb copy is limited to in-frame clones, with some not included. Seen here are under 140,000 clones, about four fifths observed once, and the top ten hold around 4.6%. The input for sequencing was peripheral blood, taken on day 0 of AZD1222 vaccination. The receptors stem from an adult in good health. Both conserved end residues are part of each CDR3. Fields, in order: D gene, J gene, clone size, V gene, CDR3 protein, CDR3 DNA. The D gene is left open where the match is weak. Not every row has a clone size; where given, it reads once, few, many or a size class.

D: TRBD2; J: TRBJ2-7; size: few; V: TRBV19; CDR3: CASRLRLAATYEQYF; DNA: TGTGCCAGTAGATTGAGGCTAGCGGCTACCTACGAGCAGTACTTC
D: -; J: TRBJ1-3; size: -; V: TRBV18; CDR3: CASSLDGNTIYF; DNA: TGTGCCAGCTCACTCGACGGAAACACCATATATTTT
D: -; J: TRBJ1-3; size: -; V: TRBV30; CDR3: CAWTSGNTIYF; DNA: TGTGCCTGGACCTCTGGAAACACCATATATTTT
D: -; J: TRBJ1-6; size: -; V: TRBV3-1/TRBV3-2; CDR3: CASSQPRFSAFNSPLHF; DNA: TGTGCCAGCAGCCAACCCAGATTCTCCGCCTTTAATTCACCCCTCCACTTT
D: -; J: TRBJ1-5; size: -; V: TRBV27; CDR3: CASSTGRGDQPQHF; DNA: TGTGCCAGCAGTACAGGGAGGGGGGATCAGCCCCAGCATTTT
D: TRBD1; J: TRBJ2-7; size: -; V: TRBV6-5; CDR3: CASRWAGQGLYEQYF; DNA: TGTGCCAGCAGGTGGGCCGGACAGGGACTCTACGAGCAGTACTTC
D: TRBD2; J: TRBJ2-5; size: -; V: TRBV23-1; CDR3: CARSSGGASETQYF; DNA: TGCGCCAGAAGTAGCGGGGGGGCCTCGGAGACCCAGTACTTC
D: TRBD2; J: TRBJ2-1; size: -; V: TRBV28; CDR3: CASSGGTNNNEQFF; DNA: TGTGCCAGCAGCGGCGGGACTAATAACAATGAGCAGTTCTTC
D: TRBD1; J: TRBJ2-7; size: few; V: TRBV6-5; CDR3: CASSIQGGSSYEQYF; DNA: TGTGCCAGCAGTATACAGGGGGGCAGCTCCTACGAGCAGTACTTC
D: -; J: TRBJ1-1; size: -; V: TRBV9; CDR3: CASSKEEVYTEAFF; DNA: TGTGCCAGCAGCAAAGAGGAGGTGTACACTGAAGCTTTCTTT
D: TRBD1; J: TRBJ2-5; size: -; V: TRBV18; CDR3: CASSPGTGQETQYF; DNA: TGTGCCAGCTCACCAGGGACAGGGCAAGAGACCCAGTACTTC
D: TRBD2; J: TRBJ2-3; size: once; V: TRBV3-1/TRBV3-2; CDR3: CASSFDGAGGLHTQYF; DNA: TGTGCCAGCAGCTTTGACGGGGCGGGGGGCCTTCATACGCAGTATTTT
D: TRBD1; J: TRBJ2-1; size: -; V: TRBV3-1/TRBV3-2; CDR3: CASSQGNRGRDEQFF; DNA: TGTGCCAGCAGCCAAGGGAACAGGGGGCGCGATGAGCAGTTCTTC
D: -; J: TRBJ2-1; size: -; V: TRBV3-1/TRBV3-2; CDR3: CASSRTDNEQFF; DNA: TGTGCCAGCAGCCGGACTGACAATGAGCAGTTCTTC
D: -; J: TRBJ2-7; size: -; V: TRBV28; CDR3: CASTLAGSSSYEQYF; DNA: TGTGCCAGCACCTTGGCAGGGAGCAGCTCCTACGAGCAGTACTTC
D: -; J: TRBJ1-1; size: -; V: TRBV28; CDR3: CAAYLNGRGEAFF; DNA: TGTGCCGCTTATCTTAACGGGAGAGGAGAAGCTTTCTTT
D: TRBD1; J: TRBJ1-1; size: -; V: TRBV5-1; CDR3: CASSFGTANTEAFF; DNA: TGCGCCAGCAGCTTCGGGACAGCGAACACTGAAGCTTTCTTT
D: TRBD1; J: TRBJ2-7; size: -; V: TRBV3-1/TRBV3-2; CDR3: CASSQGLGRGRGRDEQYF; DNA: TGTGCCAGCAGCCAAGGTCTGGGTCGGGGCAGGGGGCGTGACGAGCAGTACTTC
D: TRBD1; J: TRBJ1-3; size: -; V: TRBV18; CDR3: CASSQDRGSSGNTIYF; DNA: TGTGCCAGCTCCCAGGACAGGGGCAGCTCTGGAAACACCATATATTTT
D: TRBD1; J: TRBJ2-2; size: -; V: TRBV2; CDR3: CASTTDRGAGELFF; DNA: TGTGCCAGCACCACCGACAGGGGAGCCGGGGAGCTGTTTTTT
D: -; J: TRBJ2-7; size: -; V: TRBV18; CDR3: CASSPPGLASSYEQYF; DNA: TGTGCCAGCTCACCACCGGGACTCGCTAGCTCCTACGAGCAGTACTTC
D: TRBD2; J: TRBJ2-3; size: few; V: TRBV24-1; CDR3: CATSEVTSGYTDTQYF; DNA: TGTGCCACCAGTGAGGTTACTAGCGGATACACAGATACGCAGTATTTT
D: -; J: TRBJ2-4; size: few; V: TRBV29-1; CDR3: CSVDHRVLNIQYF; DNA: TGCAGCGTTGACCACAGGGTGTTGAACATTCAGTACTTC
D: -; J: TRBJ2-7; size: once; V: TRBV28; CDR3: CASGLGDIGEQYF; DNA: TGTGCCAGCGGACTGGGGGACATCGGGGAGCAGTACTTC
D: -; J: TRBJ1-2; size: -; V: TRBV28; CDR3: CASSGVSAYGYTF; DNA: TGTGCCAGCAGTGGGGTTTCAGCCTATGGCTACACCTTC
D: TRBD1; J: TRBJ1-6; size: few; V: TRBV7-8; CDR3: CASSFGQGGSPLHF; DNA: TGTGCCAGCAGCTTCGGACAGGGCGGTTCACCCCTCCACTTT
D: -; J: TRBJ2-2; size: -; V: TRBV28; CDR3: CASRTGNTGELFF; DNA: TGTGCCAGTAGAACAGGGAACACCGGGGAGCTGTTTTTT
D: -; J: TRBJ2-3; size: -; V: TRBV7-2; CDR3: CASSLPPDTQYF; DNA: TGTGCCAGCAGCTTACCCCCAGATACGCAGTATTTT
D: -; J: TRBJ1-1; size: -; V: TRBV5-1; CDR3: CASSFSGANTEAFF; DNA: TGCGCCAGCAGCTTCTCTGGGGCGAACACTGAAGCTTTCTTT
D: TRBD1; J: TRBJ1-2; size: -; V: TRBV19; CDR3: CASSMLSTGGLNYGYTF; DNA: TGTGCCAGTAGTATGCTGTCGACAGGGGGCTTAAACTATGGCTACACCTTC
D: TRBD1; J: TRBJ1-1; size: -; V: TRBV29-1; CDR3: CSVEGLQGINTEAFF; DNA: TGCAGCGTTGAAGGACTACAGGGGATCAACACTGAAGCTTTCTTT
D: TRBD1; J: TRBJ1-2; size: -; V: TRBV18; CDR3: CASSPSVGQASNYGYTF; DNA: TGTGCCAGCTCACCTTCGGTCGGACAGGCGTCTAACTATGGCTACACCTTC
D: -; J: TRBJ2-5; size: -; V: TRBV7-2; CDR3: CASSETRLQETQYF; DNA: TGTGCCAGCAGCGAGACTAGACTCCAAGAGACCCAGTACTTC
D: -; J: TRBJ1-5; size: -; V: TRBV12-5; CDR3: CATLQGGGSNQPQHF; DNA: TGTGCTACGTTACAGGGTGGAGGGAGCAATCAGCCCCAGCATTTT
D: -; J: TRBJ2-7; size: few; V: TRBV28; CDR3: CASSLWSSKAYEQYF; DNA: TGTGCCAGCAGTTTATGGTCTAGTAAAGCCTACGAGCAGTACTTC
D: -; J: TRBJ2-7; size: -; V: TRBV28; CDR3: CVTRGTTYEQYF; DNA: TGTGTCACGAGGGGGACAACCTACGAGCAGTACTTC
D: -; J: TRBJ2-3; size: -; V: TRBV10-3; CDR3: CAIRSWTLVCTDTQYF; DNA: TGTGCCATCAGATCCTGGACACTTGTATGCACAGATACGCAGTATTTT
D: -; J: TRBJ1-2; size: -; V: TRBV24-1; CDR3: CATSDKSTGSYGYTF; DNA: TGTGCCACCAGTGACAAAAGCACGGGTTCTTATGGCTACACCTTC
D: TRBD1; J: TRBJ2-1; size: -; V: TRBV4-3; CDR3: CASSVHEGANEQFF; DNA: TGCGCCAGCAGCGTTCACGAGGGGGCTAATGAGCAGTTCTTC
D: -; J: TRBJ2-3; size: once; V: TRBV28; CDR3: CASIRRGRAPDTQYF; DNA: TGTGCCAGCATCCGACGGGGAAGGGCCCCAGATACGCAGTATTTT
D: -; J: TRBJ1-1; size: -; V: TRBV19; CDR3: CASSFDYRVNTEAFF; DNA: TGTGCCAGTAGTTTTGATTATCGGGTTAACACTGAAGCTTTCTTT
D: TRBD1; J: TRBJ1-6; size: -; V: TRBV30; CDR3: CAWSAGGSSPLHF; DNA: TGTGCCTGGAGTGCAGGGGGAAGTTCACCCCTCCACTTT
D: -; J: TRBJ1-3; size: many; V: TRBV4-1; CDR3: CASSQDPGRSGNTIYF; DNA: TGCGCCAGCAGCCAAGATCCCGGGAGGTCTGGAAACACCATATATTTT
D: -; J: TRBJ1-5; size: -; V: TRBV19; CDR3: CASSIEDGNSNQPQHF; DNA: TGTGCCAGTAGTATAGAAGACGGTAATAGCAATCAGCCCCAGCATTTT
D: -; J: TRBJ1-2; size: -; V: TRBV10-3; CDR3: CAISDDGYGYTF; DNA: TGTGCCATCAGTGACGACGGGTATGGCTACACCTTC
D: TRBD2; J: TRBJ2-7; size: -; V: TRBV9; CDR3: CASSAGLAGTEQYF; DNA: TGTGCCAGCAGCGCGGGACTAGCGGGAACCGAGCAGTACTTC
D: -; J: TRBJ2-6; size: -; V: TRBV18; CDR3: CASSPRSAGANVLTF; DNA: TGTGCCAGCTCACCTAGGTCGGCTGGGGCCAACGTCCTGACTTTC
D: -; J: TRBJ2-2; size: -; V: TRBV6-6; CDR3: CATFRVTGELFF; DNA: TGTGCCACATTCAGGGTCACCGGGGAGCTGTTTTTT
D: TRBD2; J: TRBJ2-3; size: few; V: TRBV7-2; CDR3: CASSTVGTSGTDTQYF; DNA: TGTGCCAGCAGCACAGTCGGGACTAGCGGCACAGATACGCAGTATTTT
D: -; J: TRBJ2-3; size: once; V: TRBV4-3; CDR3: CASSRDPAYTQYF; DNA: TGCGCCAGCAGCCGAGATCCGGCGTATACGCAGTATTTT
D: TRBD2; J: TRBJ2-7; size: -; V: TRBV19; CDR3: CASSTLQAGENYEQYF; DNA: TGTGCCAGTAGTACGCTACAGGCGGGAGAGAACTACGAGCAGTACTTC